This entry is about one TCR beta chain. The antigen is unknown. Naive CD4+ cells were CD45RA-selected; the remaining cells were memory. The data were obtained in a study of shared clonotypes between healthy human individuals. Overall study findings and caveats: Across several donors, naive CD4 shared roughly 5%, naive CD8 around 3.8%, memory CD4 2.3%, memory CD8 0.35% to 0.5%. The study sampled only blood, and tissue repertoires likely differ.

Some clones are missing from TCRdb's copy, which holds only in-frame ones; the method was immunoSEQ multiplex PCR. Of 2 million to 2.5 million clones listed, over 85% are singletons. The CDR3 has 18 amino acids. V gave up 4 bases and J gave up 7 bases; unmatched junction bases: 15. Per the germline V gene, CDR1 is SGHNT and CDR2 is YYREEE (reference sequence). Source material: naive CD4+ T cells from PBMCs. The subset denotes: CD45RA+ positively selected. The origin of this receptor is a man younger than 30 in good health. Some clones in this sample may be carry-over from other donors' samples. V gene TRBV5-4 combines with J gene TRBJ2-1, with 12 positions matching TRBD2. The CDR3 DNA sequence: TGTGCCAGCAGCCCTCGGCCGTTGCTAGCGGGAGGGCCGAATGAGCAGTTCTTC. Translated, it gives CASSPRPLLAGGPNEQFF. Full variable domain (missing parts from reference TRBV5-4 and TRBJ2-1): ETGVTQSPTHLIKTRGQQVTLRCSSQSGHNTVSWYQQALGQGPQFIFQYYREEENGRGNFPPRFSGLQFPNYSSELNVNALELDDSALYLCASSPRPLLAGGPNEQFFGPGTRLTVL.